This TCR beta chain was found in a study of regulatory T cells in long-lasting Graves disease. Study-level findings and limits: Patients whose Graves' disease persisted exhibited lower TCR diversity than those newly diagnosed. There were preferences for TRBV28, TRBJ1-2 and TRBJ2-5 in persistent disease.

The CDR3 consists of 12 residues. V trimming: 10 bases; J trimming: 5 bases; junction bases outside the gene matches: 5. Germline-derived CDR1 and CDR2 are LNHDA and SQIVND (reference sequence). Time point meaning: newly diagnosed GD, antithyroid drugs for less than 3 months. PBMC RNA served as the TCR library source. Libraries of TCR beta came from iRepertoire HTBI primers plus Arm-PCR of CDR3 regions. Via MiXCR, TCRdb re-called the multiplex PCR reads, giving one row per CDR3 protein. The data contain some 240,000 distinct CDR3 sequences, around 20% of them singletons. This clonotype was observed many times. The antigen remains unidentified. This same sample was also taken into another study, of T cells in Graves' hyperthyroidism and ophthalmopathy. From that study: Not enrolled were patients with uncontrolled infection, other autoimmune disease, pregnancy or lactation. RT-PCR in the first round (using the HTBI primer set) targeted the TCR CDR3.

The chain has TRBV19 and TRBJ2-1; 7 bases line up with TRBD2. Specimen: peripheral blood mononuclear cells (PBMCs), collected at new diagnosis, from a patient treated with antithyroid drugs. This receptor was obtained from a woman in her thirties with Graves disease. In DNA form, the CDR3 reads TGTGCCACGGACGGGAGGAACAATGAGCAGTTCTTC. Protein sequence: CATDGRNNEQFF.